The 11 T cell receptor beta chains presented below share a single source sample, sequenced in a study of shared clonotypes between healthy human individuals. The table came from immunoSEQ multiplex PCR; TCRdb's copy has only in-frame clones and leaves some out. The table lists approximately 740,000 clones, about 91% of them singletons. Terminally differentiated effector memory CD45RA+ cells were left out of the naive CD8 fraction, which was CD45RO-negative and positively selected for CCR7. Sequencing input: naive CD8+ T cells sorted from blood. All receptors come from a man aged 25 to 40 in good health.

The chain joins TRBV11-2 to TRBJ2-5; D may be TRBD1 (6 bases). The CDR3 length is 11 residues. V was clipped by 5 bases and J by 11 bases, with 12 bases between them. CDR1 SGHAT and CDR2 FQNNGV come from the germline V gene. CDR3 loop: CASSPDRQQYF. CDR3 in DNA: TGTGCCAGCAGCCCAGACAGGCAACAGTACTTC.

This clone was found once. The chain links TRBV6-5 to TRBJ2-2, with D possibly called TRBD1 or TRBD2 (5 bases each). V lost 6 bases, J lost 10 bases, and 15 bases lay in between. Germline CDR1 MNHEY, CDR2 SVGAGI. This CDR3 is 13 amino acids long. CDR3 nucleotides: TGTGCCAGCAGCTCCATCTGGGGGTTGGAGCTGTTTTTT. Translation gives CASSSIWGLELFF.

This sequence joins TRBV6-1 and TRBJ1-5; 8 bases are shared with TRBD1. Trimming cost V 6 bases and J 2 bases; bases outside gene matches: 3. This CDR3 comprises 14 residues. The V gene's germline CDR1 is MNHNS and CDR2 SASEGT. Here the CDR3 DNA reads TGTGCCAGCAGCCCGACAGGGGGCAATCAGCCCCAGCATTTT. This gives the protein CASSPTGGNQPQHF.

The V call is TRBV6-6, the J call TRBJ2-1; D is undetermined. The CDR3 length is 16 residues. CDR1 and CDR2 (germline): MNHNY, SVGAGI (reference sequence). The germline V and J ends were trimmed by 7 bases and 1 base, with 17 bases remaining between them. CDR3 nucleotides: TGTGCCAGCACTAACAACCCCGTTCCATCCTACAATGAGCAGTTCTTC. This encodes CASTNNPVPSYNEQFF.

The J gene is TRBJ2-7, the V gene TRBV7-9; no definite D call. The CDR3 spans 16 residues. The germline V gene encodes CDR1 SEHNR and CDR2 FQNEAQ (reference sequence). V was trimmed by 6 bases and J by 2 bases, leaving 20 bases between them. The CDR3 reads CASSDNTCGKPYEQYF. The CDR3 bases are TGTGCCAGCAGTGACAATACATGCGGAAAACCCTACGAGCAGTACTTC.

The V call is TRBV9, the J call TRBJ1-2, with a tentative D call TRBD1 (5 bases). Germline assignment: CDR1 SGDLS and CDR2 YYNGEE. The CDR3 is 14 amino acids. Trimming left V 4 bases short and J 10 bases short, with 20 bases between. The CDR3 loop is CASSPWDGYGSYTF. DNA of the CDR3: TGTGCCAGCAGCCCATGGGACGGCTATGGCTCCTACACCTTC. Full variable domain (missing parts from reference TRBV9 and TRBJ1-2): DSGVTQTPKHLITATGQRVTLRCSPRSGDLSVYWYQQSLDQGLQFLIQYYNGEERAKGNILERFSAQQFPDLHSELNLSSLELGDSALYFCASSPWDGYGSYTFGSGTRLTVV.

CDR3 residues: CASSIAGTVVGYTF. In nucleotides, the CDR3 is TGTGCCAGTAGTATTGCCGGGACCGTCGTCGGGTACACCTTC. V usage is TRBV19 and J usage is TRBJ1-2, with D maybe TRBD1 (5 bases). The CDR3 extends over 14 amino acids. Germline-derived CDR1 and CDR2 are LNHDA and SQIVND (reference sequence). V was trimmed by 3 bases and J by 11 bases, leaving 19 bases between them.

The genes are TRBV11-2 and TRBJ2-3; TRBD2 is a possible D gene (6 bases). This CDR3 is built from 16 residues. The V and J ends lost 3 bases and 2 bases respectively, with 15 bases between them. From germline, CDR1 is SGHAT and CDR2 FQNNGV. CDR3 protein: CASSFLGGRNTDTQYF. The CDR3 DNA is TGTGCCAGCAGCTTCCTTGGGGGGAGAAACACAGATACGCAGTATTTT.

The chain has TRBV27 and TRBJ2-7; D unresolved. The germline V and J ends were trimmed by 3 bases and 5 bases, with 11 bases remaining between them. The germline V gene has CDR1 MNHEY and CDR2 SMNVEV (reference sequence). This CDR3 region has 13 residues. The CDR3 DNA is TGTGCCAGCAGTTTGGTCCCTCCCGACGAGCAGTACTTC. It specifies CASSLVPPDEQYF.

The chain carries TRBV27 and TRBJ1-5; D ambiguous. This CDR3 contains 14 residues. Germline CDR1 reads MNHEY; CDR2 reads SMNVEV (reference sequence). V was shortened by 6 bases and J by 0 bases, with 9 bases between the two germline ends. DNA of the CDR3: TGTGCCAGCAGCTCTCAAAATAGCAATCAGCCCCAGCATTTT. It encodes CASSSQNSNQPQHF.

This clone was picked up one time. The genes are TRBV19 and TRBJ1-1, with TRBD1 as a possible D gene (6 bases). V lost 6 bases to trimming and J lost 0 bases, with 11 bases between them. This CDR3 has 14 residues. Germline V lookup: CDR1 LNHDA, CDR2 SQIVND (reference sequence). CDR3 DNA sequence: TGTGCCAGTAGCTGGAGGGGGGTGAACACTGAAGCTTTCTTT. Protein: CASSWRGVNTEAFF. Together with reference TRBV19 and TRBJ1-1, the CDR3 gives the full variable domain: DGGITQSPKYLFRKEGQNVTLSCEQNLNHDAMYWYRQDPGQGLRLIYYSQIVNDFQKGDIAEGYSVSREKKESFPLTVTSAQKNPTAFYLCASSWRGVNTEAFFGQGTRLTVV.